This T cell receptor (beta chain) was obtained from a study of blood T cell repertoires in COVID-19. Across the study: Sites across the United States, Italy and Spain contributed samples from acute and convalescent COVID-19. Sources were T cells, B-cell-depleted T cells, or PBMCs; the material itself was cDNA or gDNA.

Methods used by the authors: For nucleated cells, counts were estimated from reference gene primer amplification. Method: immunoSEQ multiplex PCR; TCRdb's copy keeps in-frame clones and lacks some. The V and J calls and clone size were taken over from that table, and D and trimming were inferred from the DNA. The sample contains over 200,000 clones, roughly 90% of which appear only once. Germline CDR1 LGHDT, CDR2 YNNKEL (reference sequence). Trimming took 4 bases from V and 2 from J; bases not matched to a gene: 1. The CDR3 loop spans 14 amino acids. The sequencing sample was made of peripheral blood. This chain uses TRBV3-1 (or the pseudogene TRBV3-2) with TRBJ1-2, with 10 bases lining up with TRBD1. The TCR originated in a woman aged 55-70 years with acute or convalescent COVID-19. The CDR3 region is CASSRTGGNYGYTF. The CDR3 coding sequence is TGTGCCAGCAGCCGGACAGGGGGGAACTATGGCTACACCTTC.